A single sample gave rise to the 16 T cell receptor beta chains below, sequenced in a study of T-cell memory formation after mild COVID-19. A single record per CDR3 protein comes from TCRdb applying MiXCR to the 5' RACE reads. The sample records about 610,000 distinct CDR3 sequences, 17% being singletons. The sequencing sample was made of PBMCs or a T cell subset sorted from them (not recorded which). These TCRs come from an adult woman who had mild COVID-19 (a few samples of this study predate the infection). Cell type and time point are not known.

The chain uses TRBV14 and TRBJ2-3, with D possibly matching TRBD2 (5 bases). The CDR3 runs 15 residues. V dropped 3 bases and J dropped 2 bases, with 12 bases sitting between them. CDR1 SGHDN and CDR2 FVKESK come from the germline V gene. CDR3 DNA sequence: TGTGCCAGCAGCCACTGGGCGGGCCCCACAGATACGCAGTATTTT. It translates to CASSHWAGPTDTQYF.

This clonotype came up a few times. The chain uses TRBV7-9 and TRBJ2-3; TRBD2 agrees at 10 bases. This CDR3 is 17 amino acids long. V shed 2 bases and J 1 base; nucleotides not matched to a gene: 6. Germline V gene sequence: CDR1 SEHNR, CDR2 FQNEAQ (reference sequence). CDR3 in DNA: TGTGCCAGCAGCTTATCCGGGACTAGCGCGGGCACAGATACGCAGTATTTT. This translates into CASSLSGTSAGTDTQYF.

This clonotype was picked up a small number of times. J is TRBJ2-2 and V is TRBV11-2; D is undetermined. Germline assignment: CDR1 SGHAT and CDR2 FQNNGV. Trimming took off 0 bases at V and 0 bases at J, with 14 bases between the two ends. The CDR3 is 18 amino acids. The CDR3, as DNA: TGTGCCAGCAGCTTAGAAGTCTACCAACTCCCGAACACCGGGGAGCTGTTTTTT. Translated: CASSLEVYQLPNTGELFF.

This chain links TRBV29-1 with TRBJ2-7; maybe TRBD1 (5 bases). Per the germline V gene, CDR1 is SQVTM and CDR2 is ANQGSEA. V dropped 8 bases and J dropped 3 bases, with 26 bases sitting between them. This CDR3 contains 16 residues. The CDR3 DNA sequence: TGCAGCTCTCTCTCCCCCGGTGGGCAGGGAAACTACGAGCAGTACTTC. Translated: CSSLSPGGQGNYEQYF.

This chain joins TRBV7-2 and TRBJ1-1; D possibly corresponds to TRBD1 (5 bases). CDR1 SGHTA and CDR2 FQGNSA come from the germline V gene. Trimming stripped 3 bases from V and 3 bases from J, with 17 bases between. This CDR3 region has 16 residues. The CDR3 region is CASSFGGRAGDTEAFF. The CDR3 bases are TGTGCCAGCAGCTTCGGGGGTCGGGCAGGAGACACTGAAGCTTTCTTT. Full variable domain (remainder filled in from reference TRBV7-2 and TRBJ1-1): GAGVSQSPSNKVTEKGKDVELRCDPISGHTALYWYRQSLGQGLEFLIYFQGNSAPDKSGLPSDRFSAERTGGSVSTLTIQRTQQEDSAVYLCASSFGGRAGDTEAFFGQGTRLTVV.

The chain joins TRBV27 to TRBJ2-7, with a tentative D call TRBD1 (5 bases). The CDR3 runs 14 residues. Trimming left V 0 bases short and J 3 bases short, with 9 bases between. The V gene's germline CDR1 is MNHEY and CDR2 SMNVEV (reference sequence). In DNA form, the CDR3 reads TGTGCCAGCAGTTTATCCGACAGTCTCTACGAGCAGTACTTC. This sequence encodes CASSLSDSLYEQYF.

The chain combines TRBV6-5 with TRBJ2-1, with TRBD1 matching over 11 bases. The length of the CDR3 is 15 residues. The J segment lost 7 bases and the V segment lost 6 bases, leaving 8 bases of the junction unmatched. The germline gives CDR1 MNHEY, CDR2 SVGAGI. The CDR3 nucleotides are TGTGCCAGCAGCCTCACGGGGGACAGGGGGAATGAGCAGTTCTTC. It encodes CASSLTGDRGNEQFF.

The chain uses TRBV7-9 and TRBJ1-5; TRBD1 is a possible D gene (5 bases). Trimming left V 0 bases short and J 4 bases short, with 10 bases between. The length of the CDR3 is 15 residues. Per germline, CDR1 SEHNR and CDR2 FQNEAQ (reference sequence). The CDR3 nucleotides are TGTGCCAGCAGCTTAGCTGTTGGGGGTAATCAGCCCCAGCATTTT. Its protein product is CASSLAVGGNQPQHF.

This clonotype appeared a few times. The V gene is TRBV25-1, the J gene TRBJ2-3, with 7 bases that match TRBD2. CDR1 MGHDK and CDR2 SYGVNS come from the germline V gene. This CDR3 is built from 17 residues. V shed 6 bases, J shed 2 bases, and the junction held 14 bases outside the gene matches. The CDR3 reads CASSESGERGLTDTQYF. DNA for the CDR3: TGTGCCAGCAGCGAGTCGGGGGAGCGGGGTCTCACAGATACGCAGTATTTT.

The CDR3 spells CASSVPGQGRKTLFF. DNA of the CDR3: TGTGCCAGTAGTGTTCCGGGACAGGGGCGGAAGACACTGTTTTTT. V usage is TRBV19 and J usage is TRBJ1-4; 10 nucleotides line up with TRBD1. V lost 5 bases to trimming and J lost 13 bases; unmatched junction nucleotides: 13. The CDR3 covers 15 residues. Germline V gives CDR1 LNHDA, CDR2 SQIVND (reference sequence).

This clonotype was counted only a few times. V and J are TRBV4-3 and TRBJ2-7; D is unresolved. V was trimmed by 0 bases and J by 1 base, leaving 7 bases between them. The germline V gene has CDR1 LGHNA and CDR2 YSLEER. This CDR3 is built from 14 residues. Here the CDR3 reads CASSQELDSYEQYF. As DNA, the CDR3 is TGCGCCAGCAGCCAAGAGCTGGATTCCTACGAGCAGTACTTC.

Only a few counts were recorded for this clonotype. The CDR3 DNA reads as TGCAGTGCTAGAGACGGGGGCTGGAGCTCCTACGAGCAGTACTTC. The encoded protein is CSARDGGWSSYEQYF. The rearrangement joins TRBV20-1 to TRBJ2-7; D might be TRBD1 or TRBD2, each matching 6 bases. V lost 0 bases to trimming and J lost 0 bases, with 12 bases between them. The germline V gene encodes CDR1 DFQATT and CDR2 SNEGSKA (reference sequence). This CDR3 comprises 15 residues.

J is TRBJ2-7 and V is TRBV29-1; TRBD1 matches 7 bases. The CDR3 is 12 residues long. With 6 bases clipped from V and 2 bases from J, the junction kept 4 bases outside the gene matches. Per the germline V gene, CDR1 is SQVTM and CDR2 is ANQGSEA. The CDR3 region is CSVSTGTYEQYF. The DNA of the CDR3 is TGCAGCGTCTCGACAGGGACCTACGAGCAGTACTTC.

The chain has TRBV10-3 and TRBJ2-7, with a weak D call TRBD1 (6 bases). Looked up from germline, CDR1 is ENHRY and CDR2 is SYGVKD. The CDR3 has 13 amino acids. With 7 bases removed from V and 3 bases from J, the gap between germline ends came to 13 bases. Here the CDR3 reads CAIMSGVNYEQYF. The DNA of the CDR3 is TGTGCCATCATGTCAGGGGTTAACTACGAGCAGTACTTC.

This clonotype has more than one count but fewer than ten. This chain's CDR3 is CASSSFGTGDTQYF. Here the CDR3 DNA reads TGTGCCAGCAGTTCCTTTGGGACCGGTGATACGCAGTATTTT. The chain recombines TRBV27 with TRBJ2-3, with D perhaps TRBD1 or TRBD2 (5 bases each). V lost 4 bases and J 6 bases, leaving 14 bases between the germline ends. The CDR3 is made up of 14 amino acids. Germline V CDR1 and CDR2: MNHEY, SMNVEV (reference sequence).

The chain has TRBV10-3 and TRBJ2-1, with 9 bases identical to TRBD1. CDR1 and CDR2 from the germline V gene are ENHRY and SYGVKD. Trimming removed 0 bases from V and 2 bases from J; junction bases left unmatched: 5. The CDR3 sequence is 17 residues long. CDR3 DNA sequence: TGTGCCATCAGTGAGTCTGGAAGACAGGGGGCCTACAATGAGCAGTTCTTC. Its protein is CAISESGRQGAYNEQFF.